The following is a TCR beta chain sequence with its context. The trim removed 0 bases at V and 4 bases at J, leaving 3 bases unmatched. Germline V gene data show CDR1 as ENHRY and CDR2 as SYGVKD. This CDR3 has 15 residues. Original data processing: Reference gene primer amplification in the assay estimated nucleated cell counts. Sequencing was performed with immunoSEQ multiplex PCR; in TCRdb, only in-frame clones are kept and a portion is missing. D and trimming were read from the DNA, whereas the V and J calls and clone size are those reported in that table. The sample holds 20,000 to 30,000 clones, around 89% seen once. This entry belongs to a study of blood T cell repertoires in COVID-19. Study-level information: The origin of the acute and convalescent COVID-19 samples was the United States, Italy and Spain. T cells, B-cell-depleted T cells, or PBMCs provided the cDNA or gDNA that served as material.

This receptor was taken from a woman in her fifties or sixties with active COVID-19. V usage is TRBV10-3 and J usage is TRBJ1-5; TRBD1 matches 7 bases. Sequences were obtained from peripheral blood. The CDR3 DNA follows: TGTGCCATCAGTGAGTCGACAGGGCAGAATCAGCCCCAGCATTTT. It translates to CAISESTGQNQPQHF.